These T cell receptor beta chains were read from a single sample in a study of PD-L1 blockade in urothelial cancer. The repertoire was sequenced with immunoSEQ multiplex PCR; TCRdb's copy has only in-frame clones and lacks some. The data hold 56,000 or so clones, with about 85% observed a single time. The sample was PBMCs, taken around atezolizumab (anti-PD-L1) treatment. All receptors come from a man aged 65 to 79 with urothelial cancer. Each CDR3 is given with its conserved first and last residue. The D gene is left open where the match is weak. Some rows have no size entry. The others give once, few or many, or a class for an expanded clone.

d_call: TRBD2
v_call: TRBV19
clone_size: -
j_call: TRBJ2-5
cdr3_nt: TGTGCCAGTAGTCTGGGAGGGCAGGGCCAAGAGACCCAGTACTTC
cdr3_aa: CASSLGGQGQETQYF

d_call: TRBD1
v_call: TRBV5-1
clone_size: -
j_call: TRBJ1-2
cdr3_nt: TGCGCCAGCAGCTTTTCGGGCGACAGGGCGGATGGCTACACCTTC
cdr3_aa: CASSFSGDRADGYTF

d_call: TRBD2
v_call: TRBV7-6
clone_size: -
j_call: TRBJ2-7
cdr3_nt: TGTGCCAGCAGCTTAGGACTAGCGCCTAACGAGCAGTACTTC
cdr3_aa: CASSLGLAPNEQYF

d_call: -
v_call: TRBV6-1
clone_size: -
j_call: TRBJ2-7
cdr3_nt: TGTGCCAGCAGTCGGGACAATTTGGGGGAGCAGTACTTC
cdr3_aa: CASSRDNLGEQYF

d_call: -
v_call: TRBV5-1
clone_size: -
j_call: TRBJ1-1
cdr3_nt: TGCGCCAGCAGCTTGGGACAGGAAGCTTTCTTT
cdr3_aa: CASSLGQEAFF

d_call: -
v_call: TRBV5-6
clone_size: -
j_call: TRBJ2-2
cdr3_nt: TGTGCCAGCAGCTTCGGAGGTACGGACACCGGGGAGCTGTTTTTT
cdr3_aa: CASSFGGTDTGELFF

d_call: TRBD2
v_call: TRBV6-5
clone_size: -
j_call: TRBJ2-5
cdr3_nt: TGTGCCAGCAGTTCCAAAAGCGGGAGTCGTATAGAGACCCAGTACTTC
cdr3_aa: CASSSKSGSRIETQYF

d_call: TRBD1
v_call: TRBV2
clone_size: -
j_call: TRBJ2-5
cdr3_nt: TGTGCCAGCACGGGACAGGGTGTAGAGACCCAGTACTTC
cdr3_aa: CASTGQGVETQYF

d_call: TRBD2
v_call: TRBV7-9
clone_size: -
j_call: TRBJ2-3
cdr3_nt: TGTGCCAGCAGCTTCTTAGCGGGAGGACATACGCAGTATTTT
cdr3_aa: CASSFLAGGHTQYF

d_call: TRBD1
v_call: TRBV28
clone_size: -
j_call: TRBJ2-5
cdr3_nt: TGTGCCAGCAGCGTCCTAGGACAGGGGGCACGGGAGACCCAGTACTTC
cdr3_aa: CASSVLGQGARETQYF

d_call: TRBD2
v_call: TRBV7-6
clone_size: -
j_call: TRBJ2-2
cdr3_nt: TGTGCCAGCAGCTTGACTAGCGGGTACGGCGGGGAGCTGTTTTTT
cdr3_aa: CASSLTSGYGGELFF

d_call: -
v_call: TRBV14
clone_size: -
j_call: TRBJ2-5
cdr3_nt: TGTGCCAGCAGCGAATTCATCAGGGAAGGAGAGACCCAGTACTTC
cdr3_aa: CASSEFIREGETQYF

d_call: TRBD1
v_call: TRBV28
clone_size: once
j_call: TRBJ1-5
cdr3_nt: TGTGCCACTACAACAGGGGTTACAAGCAATCAGCCCCAGCATTTT
cdr3_aa: CATTTGVTSNQPQHF

d_call: -
v_call: TRBV18
clone_size: -
j_call: TRBJ2-1
cdr3_nt: TGTGCCAGCTCACCAGGTATCCGGGACAATGAGCAGTTCTTC
cdr3_aa: CASSPGIRDNEQFF

d_call: -
v_call: TRBV7-2
clone_size: once
j_call: TRBJ2-3
cdr3_nt: TGTGCCAGCAGTTACACAGATACGCAGTATTTT
cdr3_aa: CASSYTDTQYF

d_call: -
v_call: TRBV6-6
clone_size: -
j_call: TRBJ1-1
cdr3_nt: TGTGCCAGCAGTTACGGGGGGGGTGAAGCTTTCTTT
cdr3_aa: CASSYGGGEAFF

d_call: -
v_call: TRBV5-1
clone_size: -
j_call: TRBJ1-2
cdr3_nt: TGCGCCAGCAGCTTACAGGATAACGCTGGCTACACCTTC
cdr3_aa: CASSLQDNAGYTF

d_call: -
v_call: TRBV6-4
clone_size: -
j_call: TRBJ1-5
cdr3_nt: TGTGCCAGCAGTGAACAGGCTAATCAGCCCCAGCATTTT
cdr3_aa: CASSEQANQPQHF

d_call: TRBD1
v_call: TRBV7-8
clone_size: -
j_call: TRBJ2-7
cdr3_nt: TGTGCCAGCAGCTCGCCGGGACAGAGCTCCTACGAGCAGTACTTC
cdr3_aa: CASSSPGQSSYEQYF